These 22 T cell receptor beta chains came from one sample sequenced in a study of blood T cell repertoires in COVID-19. The protocol was immunoSEQ multiplex PCR, while the TCRdb copy is restricted to in-frame clones and leaves out a portion. The sample lists approximately 230,000 clones, 70% to 90% occurring once. Sequencing input: PBMCs or T cells enriched from blood (not recorded which). These receptors were obtained from a man between 18 and 35 years old who had recovered from COVID-19.

The gene calls are TRBV18 and TRBJ1-1; D possibly corresponds to TRBD1 (6 bases). Germline assignment: CDR1 KGHSH and CDR2 LQKENI. The CDR3 loop spans 15 amino acids. V lost 5 bases and J 1 base, leaving 14 bases between the germline ends. The CDR3 is CASSDRQERNTEAFF. The CDR3 nucleotides read TGTGCCAGCTCAGATCGACAGGAAAGGAACACTGAAGCTTTCTTT. Based on the CDR3 plus reference TRBV18 and TRBJ1-1, the full variable domain is NAGVMQNPRHLVRRRGQEARLRCSPMKGHSHVYWYRQLPEEGLKFMVYLQKENIIDESGMPKERFSAEFPKEGPSILRIQQVVRGDSAAYFCASSDRQERNTEAFFGQGTRLTVV.

In its sample, this clone was seen once. This rearrangement joins TRBV14 to TRBJ1-2; D may be TRBD1 (5 bases). The CDR3 contains 14 residues. V was clipped by 4 bases and J by 0 bases, with 9 bases between them. From germline, CDR1 is SGHDN and CDR2 FVKESK. In nucleotides, the CDR3 is TGTGCCAGCAGCCCGACAGCTTCTAACTATGGCTACACCTTC. Amino acid sequence: CASSPTASNYGYTF.

The V call is TRBV5-4, the J call TRBJ1-4, with 7 bases matching TRBD1. Germline values: CDR1 SGHNT, CDR2 YYREEE (reference sequence). This CDR3 has 14 residues. The ends lost 4 bases at V and 4 bases at J; junction bases unmatched: 4. CDR3 in amino acids: CASSPGTVNEKLFF. The CDR3 nucleotides are TGTGCCAGCAGCCCCGGGACAGTTAATGAAAAACTGTTTTTT.

The chain recombines TRBV4-1 with TRBJ2-5; TRBD2 agrees at 11 bases. V was clipped by 0 bases and J by 10 bases; unmatched bases: 19. CDR1 and CDR2 from the germline V gene are MGHRA and YSYEKL. This CDR3 spans 19 amino acids. The DNA of the CDR3 is TGCGCCAGCAGCCAAGACGCACACGGACTTGTACTAGCGGGGGTAGACCAGTACTTC. It translates to CASSQDAHGLVLAGVDQYF.

This clone turned up a few times. V gene TRBV4-1 combines with J gene TRBJ1-2; D may be TRBD1 (6 bases). The CDR3 has 16 residues. The germline V gene has CDR1 MGHRA and CDR2 YSYEKL. With 5 bases removed from V and 6 bases from J, the gap between germline ends came to 22 bases. The CDR3 is CASSWERSGRGDGYTF. The CDR3 DNA sequence: TGCGCCAGCAGCTGGGAGCGTTCGGGGAGGGGGGATGGCTACACCTTC.

The chain combines TRBV4-2 with TRBJ2-5; 10 nucleotides line up with TRBD1. The ends lost 4 bases at V and 1 base at J; junction bases unmatched: 6. This CDR3 is 16 amino acids long. The germline CDR1 and CDR2 sequences are LGHNA and YNFKEQ. CDR3 DNA sequence: TGTGCCAGCAGCCCGGGACAGGGGAGCGGCCAAGAGACCCAGTACTTC. Protein: CASSPGQGSGQETQYF.

The chain couples TRBV19 to TRBJ2-3, with unresolved D. V lost 5 bases, J lost 5 bases, and 11 bases lay in between. Germline CDR1 reads LNHDA; CDR2 reads SQIVND (reference sequence). The CDR3 runs 13 residues. The CDR3 nucleotides read TGTGCCAGTAGTGGAGAATTGGGAGATACGCAGTATTTT. Translated: CASSGELGDTQYF.

V is TRBV6-5 and J is TRBJ1-2, with TRBD1 matching over 7 bases. V shed 6 bases and J 8 bases; nucleotides not matched to a gene: 9. Germline V CDR1 and CDR2: MNHEY, SVGAGI. The CDR3 runs 13 residues. The DNA for the CDR3 is TGTGCCAGCAGCAACAGGGGAACGAGAGGCTACACCTTC. Amino acids: CASSNRGTRGYTF.

The chain carries TRBV7-8 and TRBJ1-1; 8 nucleotides agree with TRBD1. The CDR3 runs 13 residues. V was pared by 5 bases and J by 8 bases, with 7 bases of the junction left unmatched. Germline V gene data show CDR1 as SGHVS and CDR2 as FQNEAQ. The CDR3 sequence is CASSPDRATEAFF. CDR3 sequence (DNA): TGTGCCAGCAGCCCGGACAGGGCAACCGAAGCTTTCTTT.

The V call is TRBV7-6, the J call TRBJ2-3, with 7 bases lining up with TRBD2. The CDR3 spans 18 residues. Germline V lookup: CDR1 SGHVS, CDR2 FNYEAQ. V gave up 1 base and J gave up 0 bases; unmatched junction bases: 10. CDR3 in DNA: TGTGCCAGCAGCTTAGGTGATAGCGGGTACCCTAGCACAGATACGCAGTATTTT. Its translation is CASSLGDSGYPSTDTQYF.

The rearrangement links TRBV5-1 to TRBJ1-1; 9 nucleotides agree with TRBD1. The ends lost 4 bases at V and 2 bases at J; junction bases unmatched: 6. CDR1 is SGHRS and CDR2 is YFSETQ in the germline V gene. This CDR3 region has 15 residues. The CDR3 here is CASSTGQGSNTEAFF. As DNA, the CDR3 is TGCGCCAGCAGCACCGGACAGGGGAGTAACACTGAAGCTTTCTTT. Filled out from reference TRBV5-1 and TRBJ1-1, the complete variable domain reads KAGVTQTPRYLIKTRGQQVTLSCSPISGHRSVSWYQQTPGQGLQFLFEYFSETQRNKGNFPGRFSGRQFSNSRSEMNVSTLELGDSALYLCASSTGQGSNTEAFFGQGTRLTVV.

V and J are TRBV27 and TRBJ1-2, with a possible D match to TRBD1 (6 bases). There are 15 residues in the CDR3. Germline V gene sequence: CDR1 MNHEY, CDR2 SMNVEV (reference sequence). V lost 0 bases, J lost 4 bases, and 12 bases lay in between. The CDR3 DNA sequence: TGTGCCAGCAGTTTATCGGCCCGACAGGTCTATGGCTACACCTTC. Translated: CASSLSARQVYGYTF.

This chain connects TRBV5-5 to TRBJ2-7, with a tentative D call TRBD1 (6 bases). V shed 0 bases and J shed 4 bases, with 11 bases lying between them. CDR1 is SGHKS, CDR2 YYEKEE, per germline (reference sequence). CDR3 length equals 14 residues. The CDR3 loop reads CASSLGFRGYEQYF. CDR3 coding DNA: TGTGCCAGCAGCTTGGGCTTCAGGGGATACGAGCAGTACTTC.

This chain connects TRBV6-2 or TRBV6-3 to TRBJ1-4; the D gene is possibly TRBD1 (5 bases). CDR3 size: 14 residues. CDR1 is MNHEY and CDR2 is SVGEGT in the germline V gene. V was clipped by 2 bases and J by 5 bases, with 9 bases between them. CDR3 residues: CASSYGAGNEKLFF. The CDR3, as DNA: TGTGCCAGCAGTTACGGCGCAGGGAATGAAAAACTGTTTTTT.

The chain uses TRBV18 and TRBJ2-6; D may be TRBD1 (6 bases). Germline CDR1 reads KGHSH; CDR2 reads LQKENI. Between the trimmed V and J ends, which lost 3 bases and 4 bases, there was a span of 13 bases. CDR3 length: 16 amino acids. CDR3 nucleotide sequence: TGTGCCAGCTCACCCCAGGGGTTTTGGGGGGCCAACGTCCTGACTTTC. As protein: CASSPQGFWGANVLTF.

The J gene is TRBJ2-5, the V gene TRBV6-5; D unclear. This CDR3 is 12 amino acids long. V was pared by 2 bases and J by 7 bases, with 8 bases between. Germline assignment: CDR1 MNHEY and CDR2 SVGAGI. Here the CDR3 reads CASSYDTGTQYF. Here the CDR3 DNA reads TGTGCCAGCAGTTACGACACTGGGACCCAGTACTTC.

The chain has TRBV3-1 (or the pseudogene TRBV3-2) and TRBJ1-2; 8 positions agree with TRBD1. Germline CDR1 LGHDT, CDR2 YNNKEL (reference sequence). The length of the CDR3 is 17 residues. V lost 2 bases, J lost 1 base, and 9 bases stayed unmatched. CDR3 sequence (DNA): TGTGCCAGCAGCCAATCGTTTGGGACAGGAGTTAACTATGGCTACACCTTC. Translation gives CASSQSFGTGVNYGYTF.

This chain connects TRBV7-6 to TRBJ2-7; a weak D match, TRBD2 (7 bases). Germline CDR1 and CDR2: SGHVS and FNYEAQ. Trimming shortened V by 10 bases and J by 0 bases, and 25 bases separated the two germline ends. The CDR3 consists of 17 residues. CDR3 sequence: CATPMGDNGGYSYEQYF. CDR3 in DNA: TGTGCCACTCCTATGGGGGACAACGGGGGGTACTCCTACGAGCAGTACTTC.

This chain connects TRBV18 to TRBJ2-7; TRBD2 is a possible D gene (7 bases). Per the germline V gene, CDR1 is KGHSH and CDR2 is LQKENI. Trimming shortened V by 0 bases and J by 4 bases, and 16 bases separated the two germline ends. CDR3 size: 16 residues. CDR3 amino acids: CASSPPGGGEAYEQYF. In DNA, the CDR3 is TGTGCCAGCTCACCACCTGGAGGGGGGGAGGCTTACGAGCAGTACTTC.

V and J are TRBV5-1 and TRBJ1-1; weak D call: TRBD1 (6 bases). The CDR3 has 15 amino acids. Germline lookup yields CDR1 SGHRS and CDR2 YFSETQ. V was shortened by 4 bases and J by 7 bases, with 20 bases between the two germline ends. CDR3 amino acids: CASSEGTGSRFEAFF. In DNA, the CDR3 is TGCGCCAGCAGCGAAGGTACAGGGTCACGCTTTGAAGCTTTCTTT. The variable domain in full, completed from reference TRBV5-1 and TRBJ1-1, reads KAGVTQTPRYLIKTRGQQVTLSCSPISGHRSVSWYQQTPGQGLQFLFEYFSETQRNKGNFPGRFSGRQFSNSRSEMNVSTLELGDSALYLCASSEGTGSRFEAFFGQGTRLTVV.

The chain combines TRBV28 with TRBJ2-7; 9 bases agree with TRBD1. Per germline, CDR1 MDHEN and CDR2 SYDVKM. This CDR3 has 15 amino acids. Losses at the gene ends were 2 bases for V and 4 bases for J; bases not matched to a gene: 6. The CDR3 loop is CASSLPGQGWYEQYF. The CDR3 DNA is TGTGCCAGCAGTTTACCGGGACAGGGTTGGTACGAGCAGTACTTC.

The chain combines TRBV5-5 with TRBJ2-4; TRBD1 matches at 8 bases. This CDR3 is built from 16 residues. V lost 3 bases to trimming and J lost 3 bases; unmatched junction nucleotides: 8. Germline CDR1 is SGHKS and CDR2 is YYEKEE (reference sequence). The CDR3 loop reads CASSWTDRGGKNIQYF. CDR3 sequence (DNA): TGTGCCAGCAGCTGGACCGACAGGGGCGGCAAAAACATTCAGTACTTC.